This entry lists 19 T cell receptor beta chains sequenced from one sample in a study of OX40 agonist ivuxolimab in advanced cancers. Sequencing was performed with immunoSEQ multiplex PCR; in TCRdb, only in-frame clones are kept and a portion is missing. The sample carries more than 50,000 clones, approximately 90% recorded once. The specimen comprised CD4+ or CD8+ T cells sorted from blood, sampled in a trial of the OX40 agonist ivuxolimab. These receptor sequences come from an adult with an advanced solid tumor such as melanoma, head and neck, liver or kidney cancer.

The chain uses TRBV6-6 and TRBJ1-1; 9 bases match TRBD1. The CDR3 runs to 14 residues. After removal of 6 bases from V and 3 bases from J, the junction contained 5 bases not matched to a gene. CDR1 MNHNY and CDR2 SVGAGI come from the germline V gene (reference sequence). The CDR3 loop is CASSLTGGYTEAFF. CDR3 bases: TGTGCCAGCAGCCTGACAGGGGGGTACACTGAAGCTTTCTTT.

CDR3 in amino acids: CASSYSTGQGETQYF. The CDR3 DNA is TGTGCCAGCAGTTACTCGACCGGACAGGGAGAGACCCAGTACTTC. The rearrangement joins TRBV6-6 to TRBJ2-5; 8 nucleotides agree with TRBD1. J was trimmed by 4 bases and V by 0 bases; bases with no gene match: 4. This CDR3 comprises 15 residues. From germline, CDR1 is MNHNY and CDR2 SVGAGI (reference sequence).

The chain is built from TRBV11-2 and TRBJ2-3, with 7 nucleotides matching TRBD2. V trimming: 1 base; J trimming: 2 bases; junction bases outside the gene matches: 3. From germline, CDR1 is SGHAT and CDR2 FQNNGV. This CDR3 has 15 residues. The CDR3 loop reads CASSLGGDYTDTQYF. The CDR3 nucleotides are TGTGCCAGCAGCTTAGGGGGGGACTACACAGATACGCAGTATTTT.

This chain connects TRBV7-9 to TRBJ2-7; TRBD1 matches 9 bases. The J call may be wrong; the DNA end is better matched by TRBJ2-1. There are 15 residues in the CDR3. Germline V lookup: CDR1 SEHNR, CDR2 FQNEAQ (reference sequence). This CDR3 is CASSHRDRVHNEQFF. CDR3 bases: TGTGCCAGCAGCCACCGGGACAGGGTCCACAATGAGCAGTTCTTC.

V and J are TRBV18 and TRBJ2-5, with TRBD1 matching over 9 bases. The CDR3 is made up of 13 amino acids. The trim removed 10 bases at V and 5 bases at J, leaving 8 bases unmatched. Per germline, CDR1 KGHSH and CDR2 LQKENI. Here the CDR3 reads CATRTGTGETQYF. In DNA form, the CDR3 reads TGTGCCACCCGAACGGGGACAGGGGAGACCCAGTACTTC.

V gene TRBV5-6 combines with J gene TRBJ1-2, with no clear D. V lost 4 bases and J lost 4, with 11 bases in between. CDR3 size: 13 residues. Germline CDR1 SGHDT, CDR2 YYEEEE. The DNA of the CDR3 is TGTGCCAGCAGCGTTAAAGGAGGCTATGGCTACACCTTC. This sequence encodes CASSVKGGYGYTF.

This chain uses TRBV9 with TRBJ1-2, with a tentative D call TRBD1 (6 bases). CDR1 is SGDLS, CDR2 YYNGEE, per germline. Trimming took 5 bases from V and 5 from J, leaving 19 bases between them. The CDR3 length is 15 residues. DNA for the CDR3: TGTGCCAGCAGTATTGGCGACGGGGGGGCGTATGGCTACACCTTC. It specifies CASSIGDGGAYGYTF.

CDR3 DNA: TGTGCCAGCAGCCCGTGGGATAGCGGGGGCACAGATACGCAGTATTTT. This gives the protein CASSPWDSGGTDTQYF. V usage is TRBV7-9 and J usage is TRBJ2-3, with 8 bases fitting TRBD2. J lost 1 base, V lost 5 bases, and 8 bases had no gene match. This CDR3 is built from 16 residues. CDR1 and CDR2 (germline): SEHNR, FQNEAQ (reference sequence).

The chain links TRBV5-6 to TRBJ1-3; no reliable D call. Germline assignment: CDR1 SGHDT and CDR2 YYEEEE. The CDR3 has 13 residues. V was pared by 2 bases and J by 1 base, with 4 bases between. CDR3 region: CASSLNSGNTIYF. The CDR3 nucleotides are TGTGCCAGCAGCTTAAATTCTGGAAACACCATATATTTT.

J is TRBJ2-3 and V is TRBV27; 7 nucleotides align to TRBD1. The CDR3 has 15 amino acids. Germline trimming cut 6 bases from V and 0 bases from J; bases unmatched to any gene: 6. Germline V lookup: CDR1 MNHEY, CDR2 SMNVEV (reference sequence). The CDR3 here is CASSPYRGSTDTQYF. In nucleotides, the CDR3 is TGTGCCAGCAGCCCGTACAGGGGTAGCACAGATACGCAGTATTTT.

In its sample, this clone was seen once. The chain has TRBV9 and TRBJ2-1, with a possible D match to TRBD2 (6 bases). The V gene's germline CDR1 is SGDLS and CDR2 YYNGEE. V lost 4 bases, J lost 5 bases, and 22 bases lay in between. CDR3 length: 17 amino acids. CDR3 in amino acids: CASSHNARGGVHNEQFF. The CDR3 bases are TGTGCCAGCAGCCACAATGCGAGGGGCGGGGTACACAATGAGCAGTTCTTC.

The rearrangement links TRBV29-1 to TRBJ2-7; D ambiguous. Trimming shortened V by 1 base and J by 7 bases, and 8 bases separated the two germline ends. Per the germline V gene, CDR1 is SQVTM and CDR2 is ANQGSEA. There are 11 residues in the CDR3. CDR3 sequence (DNA): TGCAGCGTTGAAGCGGGCCTAGAGCAGTACTTC. The encoded protein is CSVEAGLEQYF.

V and J are TRBV10-2 and TRBJ1-1; no definite D call. Germline V gives CDR1 WSHSY, CDR2 SAAADI. Between the trimmed V and J ends, which lost 3 bases and 6 bases, there was a span of 11 bases. The CDR3 length is 13 residues. CDR3: CASSDWERAEAFF. Written as DNA, the CDR3 is TGCGCCAGCAGTGATTGGGAACGGGCTGAAGCTTTCTTT.

This clone was seen once. CDR3 region: CASSVLGYGNTIYF. The CDR3 DNA is TGTGCCAGCAGCGTCCTAGGGTATGGAAACACCATATATTTT. The chain has TRBV9 and TRBJ1-3; D unclear. Germline V gene lookup returns CDR1 SGDLS and CDR2 YYNGEE. Trimming took off 2 bases at V and 3 bases at J, with 9 bases between the two ends. This CDR3 is built from 14 residues.

The genes are TRBV7-6 and TRBJ2-3; no firm D call. This CDR3 is built from 13 residues. V was clipped by 0 bases and J by 2 bases, with 3 bases between them. Germline CDR1 SGHVS, CDR2 FNYEAQ. The CDR3 protein is CASSLATTDTQYF. In DNA form, the CDR3 reads TGTGCCAGCAGCTTAGCGACCACAGATACGCAGTATTTT. Using reference TRBV7-6 and TRBJ2-3 for the parts outside the CDR3, the full variable domain is GAGVSQSPRYKVTKRGQDVALRCDPISGHVSLYWYRQALGQGPEFLTYFNYEAQQDKSGLPNDRFSAERPEGSISTLTIQRTEQRDSAMYRCASSLATTDTQYFGPGTRLTVL.

The V call is TRBV4-1, the J call TRBJ1-1, with unresolved D. Germline V gives CDR1 MGHRA, CDR2 YSYEKL. The ends were cut back, 1 base at V and 6 bases at J, with 9 bases in the middle. The CDR3 runs 13 residues. For the CDR3, the DNA is TGCGCCAGCAGCCAAGTGGGAAGGGCTGAAGCTTTCTTT. Translated: CASSQVGRAEAFF.

This chain uses TRBV6-6 with TRBJ1-2; D might be TRBD1 (6 bases). The CDR3 covers 13 residues. Germline lookup yields CDR1 MNHNY and CDR2 SVGAGI (reference sequence). The germline V and J ends were trimmed by 8 bases and 5 bases, with 15 bases remaining between them. The CDR3 reads CASVGGAWYGYTF. CDR3 nucleotides: TGTGCCAGCGTTGGGGGGGCTTGGTATGGCTACACCTTC.

The rearrangement links TRBV6-5 to TRBJ1-2, with 11 bases lining up with TRBD1. V was pared by 5 bases and J by 4 bases, with 6 bases of the junction left unmatched. CDR3 length: 15 amino acids. CDR1 is MNHEY, CDR2 SVGAGI, per germline. DNA for the CDR3: TGTGCCAGCAGTAGGACAGGGGGCCCTCTCTATGGCTACACCTTC. It specifies CASSRTGGPLYGYTF.

The chain couples TRBV27 to TRBJ1-5; D gene ambiguous. Germline-derived CDR1 and CDR2 are MNHEY and SMNVEV (reference sequence). The CDR3 totals 14 residues. V gave up 2 bases and J gave up 1 base, with 6 bases separating them. This CDR3 reads CASSLQESNQPQHF. The CDR3 nucleotides are TGTGCCAGCAGTTTACAGGAGAGCAATCAGCCCCAGCATTTT.